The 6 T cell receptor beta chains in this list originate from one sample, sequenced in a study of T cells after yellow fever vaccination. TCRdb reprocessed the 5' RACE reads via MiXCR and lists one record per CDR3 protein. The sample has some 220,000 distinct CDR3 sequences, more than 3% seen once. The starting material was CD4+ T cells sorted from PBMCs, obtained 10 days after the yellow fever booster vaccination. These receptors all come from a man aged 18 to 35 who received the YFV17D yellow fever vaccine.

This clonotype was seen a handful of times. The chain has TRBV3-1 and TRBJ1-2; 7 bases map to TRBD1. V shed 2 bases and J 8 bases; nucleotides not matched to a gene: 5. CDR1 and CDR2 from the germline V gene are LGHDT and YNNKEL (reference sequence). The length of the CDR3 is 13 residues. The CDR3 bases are TGTGCCAGCAGCCAACCCCAGGGGGGGGGCTACACCTTC. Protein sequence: CASSQPQGGGYTF.

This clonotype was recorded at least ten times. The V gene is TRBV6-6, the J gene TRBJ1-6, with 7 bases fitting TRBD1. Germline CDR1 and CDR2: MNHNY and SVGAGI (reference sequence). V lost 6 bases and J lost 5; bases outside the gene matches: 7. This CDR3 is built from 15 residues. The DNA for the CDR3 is TGTGCCAGCAGCACAGTAGGACAGGATAATTCACCCCTCCACTTT. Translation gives CASSTVGQDNSPLHF.

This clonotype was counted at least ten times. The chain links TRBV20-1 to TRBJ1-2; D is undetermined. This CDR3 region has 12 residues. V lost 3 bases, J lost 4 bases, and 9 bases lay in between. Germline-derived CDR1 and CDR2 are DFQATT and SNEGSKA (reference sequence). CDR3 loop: CSASRWGYGYTF. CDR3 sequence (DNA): TGCAGTGCTAGCAGATGGGGCTATGGCTACACCTTC.

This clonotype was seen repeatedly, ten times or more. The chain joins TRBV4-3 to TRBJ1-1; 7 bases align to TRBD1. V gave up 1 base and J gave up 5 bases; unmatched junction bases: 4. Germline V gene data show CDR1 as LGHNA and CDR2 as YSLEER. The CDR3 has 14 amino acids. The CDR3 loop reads CASSQVDRVTEAFF. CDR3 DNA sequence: TGCGCCAGCAGCCAAGTTGACAGGGTGACTGAAGCTTTCTTT.

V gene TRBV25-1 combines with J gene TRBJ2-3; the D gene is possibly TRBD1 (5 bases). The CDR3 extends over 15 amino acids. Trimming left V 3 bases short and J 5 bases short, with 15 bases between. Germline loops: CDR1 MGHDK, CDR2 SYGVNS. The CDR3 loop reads CASSEPLSRGDTQYF. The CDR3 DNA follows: TGTGCCAGCAGTGAGCCGCTATCAAGGGGAGATACGCAGTATTTT.

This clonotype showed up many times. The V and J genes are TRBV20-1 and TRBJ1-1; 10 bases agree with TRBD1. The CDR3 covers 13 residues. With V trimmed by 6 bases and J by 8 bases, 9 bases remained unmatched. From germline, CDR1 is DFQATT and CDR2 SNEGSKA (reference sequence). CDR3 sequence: CSAPGQGPFEAFF. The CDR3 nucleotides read TGCAGTGCCCCGGGACAGGGGCCCTTCGAAGCTTTCTTT.